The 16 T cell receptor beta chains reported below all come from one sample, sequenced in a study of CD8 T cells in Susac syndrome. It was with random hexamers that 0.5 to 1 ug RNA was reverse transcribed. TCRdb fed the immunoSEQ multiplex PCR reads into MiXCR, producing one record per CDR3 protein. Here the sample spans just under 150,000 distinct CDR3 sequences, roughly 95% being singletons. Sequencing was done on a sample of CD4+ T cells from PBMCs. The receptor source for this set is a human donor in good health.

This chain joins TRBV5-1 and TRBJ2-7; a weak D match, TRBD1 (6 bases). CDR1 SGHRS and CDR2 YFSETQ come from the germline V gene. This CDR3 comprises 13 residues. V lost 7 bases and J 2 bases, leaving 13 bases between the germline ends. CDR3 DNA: TGCGCCAGCGCGTTAGGACAGACCTACGAGCAGTACTTC. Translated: CASALGQTYEQYF.

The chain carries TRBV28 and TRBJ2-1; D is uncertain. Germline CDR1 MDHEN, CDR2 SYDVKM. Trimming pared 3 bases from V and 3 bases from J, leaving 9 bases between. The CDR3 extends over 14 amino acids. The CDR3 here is CASSFSANYNEQFF. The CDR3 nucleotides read TGTGCCAGCAGTTTCTCCGCTAACTACAATGAGCAGTTCTTC.

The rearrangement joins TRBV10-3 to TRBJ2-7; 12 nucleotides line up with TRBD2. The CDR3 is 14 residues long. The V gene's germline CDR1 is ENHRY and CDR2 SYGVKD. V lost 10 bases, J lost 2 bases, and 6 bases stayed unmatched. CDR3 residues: CATTSGRPAYEQYF. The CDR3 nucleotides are TGTGCCACCACTAGCGGGAGGCCCGCCTACGAGCAGTACTTC.

CDR3 sequence (DNA): TGCAGTGCTAGAGACGGGACTAGCGGGAGTCTGGGGGAGCTGTTTTTT. Translation gives CSARDGTSGSLGELFF. The chain employs TRBV20-1 and TRBJ2-2, with 14 bases aligning to TRBD2. Germline lookup yields CDR1 DFQATT and CDR2 SNEGSKA (reference sequence). V shed 0 bases and J 8 bases; nucleotides not matched to a gene: 5. The CDR3 extends over 16 amino acids.

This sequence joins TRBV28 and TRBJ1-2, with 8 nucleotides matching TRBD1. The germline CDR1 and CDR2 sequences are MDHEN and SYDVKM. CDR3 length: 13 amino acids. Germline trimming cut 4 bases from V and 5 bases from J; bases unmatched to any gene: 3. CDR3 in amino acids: CASSSQGAYGYTF. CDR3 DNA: TGTGCCAGCAGTTCCCAGGGGGCTTATGGCTACACCTTC.

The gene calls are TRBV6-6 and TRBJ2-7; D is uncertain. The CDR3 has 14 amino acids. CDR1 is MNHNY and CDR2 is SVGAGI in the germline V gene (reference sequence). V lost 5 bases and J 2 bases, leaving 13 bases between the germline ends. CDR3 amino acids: CASSQARYPYEQYF. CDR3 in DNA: TGTGCCAGCAGTCAAGCCAGATATCCCTACGAGCAGTACTTC.

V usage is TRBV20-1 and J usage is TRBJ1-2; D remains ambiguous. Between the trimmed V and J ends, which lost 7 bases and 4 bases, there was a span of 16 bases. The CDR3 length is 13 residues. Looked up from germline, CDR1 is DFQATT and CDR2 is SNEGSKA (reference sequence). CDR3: CSVRDTVGYGYTF. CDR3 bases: TGCAGTGTTAGGGATACCGTTGGCTATGGCTACACCTTC.

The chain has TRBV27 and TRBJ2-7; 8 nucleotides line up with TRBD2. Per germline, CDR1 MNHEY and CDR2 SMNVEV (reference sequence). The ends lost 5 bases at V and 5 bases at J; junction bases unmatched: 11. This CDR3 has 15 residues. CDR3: CASSERTSKSHEQYF. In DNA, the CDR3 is TGTGCCAGCAGTGAAAGGACTAGCAAGTCCCACGAGCAGTACTTC.

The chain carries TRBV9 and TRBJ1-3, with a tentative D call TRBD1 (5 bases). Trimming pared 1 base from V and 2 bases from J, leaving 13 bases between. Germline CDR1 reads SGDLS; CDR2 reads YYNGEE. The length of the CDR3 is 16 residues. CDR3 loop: CASSVTRGETGNTIYF. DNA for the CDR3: TGTGCCAGCAGCGTAACAAGGGGAGAAACTGGAAACACCATATATTTT. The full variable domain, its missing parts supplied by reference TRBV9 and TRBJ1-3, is DSGVTQTPKHLITATGQRVTLRCSPRSGDLSVYWYQQSLDQGLQFLIQYYNGEERAKGNILERFSAQQFPDLHSELNLSSLELGDSALYFCASSVTRGETGNTIYFGEGSWLTVV.

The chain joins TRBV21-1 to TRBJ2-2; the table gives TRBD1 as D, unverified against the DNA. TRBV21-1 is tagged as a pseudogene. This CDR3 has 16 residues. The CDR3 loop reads CASSKAYRNNTGELFF. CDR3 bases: TGTGCCAGCAGCAAAGCGTACAGGAACAACACCGGGGAGCTGTTTTTT.

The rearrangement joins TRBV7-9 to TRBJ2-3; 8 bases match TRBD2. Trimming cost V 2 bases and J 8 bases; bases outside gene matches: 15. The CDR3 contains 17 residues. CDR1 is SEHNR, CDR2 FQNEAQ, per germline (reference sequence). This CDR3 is CASSLLAAGVGGGTQYF. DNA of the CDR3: TGTGCCAGCAGCTTACTTGCAGCGGGAGTAGGGGGAGGTACGCAGTATTTT.

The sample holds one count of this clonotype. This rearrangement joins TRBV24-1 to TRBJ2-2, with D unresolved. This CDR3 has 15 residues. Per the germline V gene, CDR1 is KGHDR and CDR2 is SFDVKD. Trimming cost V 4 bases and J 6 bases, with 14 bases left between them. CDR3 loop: CATSEPKGLAGELFF. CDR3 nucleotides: TGTGCCACCAGTGAGCCCAAGGGTTTGGCCGGGGAGCTGTTTTTT.

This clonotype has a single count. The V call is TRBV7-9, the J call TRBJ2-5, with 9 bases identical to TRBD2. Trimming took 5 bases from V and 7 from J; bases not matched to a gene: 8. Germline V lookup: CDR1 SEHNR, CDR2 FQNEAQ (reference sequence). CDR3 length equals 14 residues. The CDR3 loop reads CASSVTLAGTTQYF. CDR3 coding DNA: TGTGCCAGCAGCGTAACGCTAGCGGGAACGACCCAGTACTTC. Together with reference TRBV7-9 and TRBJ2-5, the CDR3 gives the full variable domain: DTGVSQNPRHKITKRGQNVTFRCDPISEHNRLYWYRQTLGQGPEFLTYFQNEAQLEKSRLLSDRFSAERPKGSFSTLEIQRTEQGDSAMYLCASSVTLAGTTQYFGPGTRLLVL.

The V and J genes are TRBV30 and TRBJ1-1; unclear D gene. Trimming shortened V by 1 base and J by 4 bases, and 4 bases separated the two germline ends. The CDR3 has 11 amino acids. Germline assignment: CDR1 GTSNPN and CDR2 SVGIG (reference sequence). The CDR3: CAWSEITEAFF. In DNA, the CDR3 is TGTGCCTGGAGTGAGATCACTGAAGCTTTCTTT. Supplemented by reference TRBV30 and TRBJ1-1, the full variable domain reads SQTIHQWPATLVQPVGSPLSLECTVEGTSNPNLYWYRQAAGRGLQLLFYSVGIGQISSEVPQNLSASRPQDRQFILSSKKLLLSDSGFYLCAWSEITEAFFGQGTRLTVV.

The DNA of the CDR3 is TGCGCCAGCAGTGAGCCGCGGGGTGAGCAGTTCTTC. Its translation: CASSEPRGEQFF. The J gene is TRBJ2-1, the V gene TRBV10-1; possibly TRBD2 for D (6 bases). V was clipped by 2 bases and J by 9 bases, with 8 bases between them. Germline CDR1 and CDR2: WNHNN and SYGVQD (reference sequence). This CDR3 spans 12 amino acids.

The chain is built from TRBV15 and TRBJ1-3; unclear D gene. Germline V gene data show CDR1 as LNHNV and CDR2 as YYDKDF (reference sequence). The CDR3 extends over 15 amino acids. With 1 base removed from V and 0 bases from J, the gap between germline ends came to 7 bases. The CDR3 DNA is TGTGCCACCAGCAGAGTCCTGAGCTCTGGAAACACCATATATTTT. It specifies CATSRVLSSGNTIYF.